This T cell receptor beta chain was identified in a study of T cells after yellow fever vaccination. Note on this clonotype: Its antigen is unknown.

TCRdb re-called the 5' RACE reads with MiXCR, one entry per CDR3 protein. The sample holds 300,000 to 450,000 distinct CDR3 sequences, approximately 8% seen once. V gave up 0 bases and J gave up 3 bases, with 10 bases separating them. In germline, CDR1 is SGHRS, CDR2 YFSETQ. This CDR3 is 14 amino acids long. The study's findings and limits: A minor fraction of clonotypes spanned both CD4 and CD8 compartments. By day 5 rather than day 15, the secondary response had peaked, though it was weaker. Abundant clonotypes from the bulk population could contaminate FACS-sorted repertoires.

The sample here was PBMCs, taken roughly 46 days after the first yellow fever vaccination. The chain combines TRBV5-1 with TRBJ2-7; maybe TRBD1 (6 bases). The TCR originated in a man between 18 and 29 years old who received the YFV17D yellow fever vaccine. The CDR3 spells CASSLATGNYEQYV. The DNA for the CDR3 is TGCGCCAGCAGCTTGGCTACAGGGAACTACGAGCAGTACGTC.